Each of the 20 T cell receptor beta chains below was sequenced from the same sample in a study of T cell responses to AZD1222 COVID-19 vaccine. TCRdb's copy holds only in-frame clones and misses some; the assay was immunoSEQ multiplex PCR. This table has 150,000 to 200,000 clones, approximately 94% appearing once. The specimen comprised peripheral blood, sampled on day 0 of AZD1222 vaccination. Every receptor here comes from an adult in good health.

The chain links TRBV5-4 to TRBJ2-7, with D unclear. Germline loops: CDR1 SGHNT, CDR2 YYREEE (reference sequence). V lost 0 bases, J lost 2 bases, and 3 bases lay in between. CDR3 length: 12 amino acids. CDR3 amino acids: CASSLGTYEQYF. The CDR3 DNA sequence: TGTGCCAGCAGCTTGGGGACCTACGAGCAGTACTTC.

The chain uses TRBV27 and TRBJ2-7; perhaps D is TRBD1 or TRBD2 (5 bases each). The ends were cut back, 3 bases at V and 1 base at J, with 7 bases in the middle. In germline, CDR1 is MNHEY, CDR2 SMNVEV (reference sequence). CDR3 length: 13 amino acids. This chain's CDR3 is CASSLGESYEQYF. CDR3 bases: TGTGCCAGCAGTTTGGGGGAGTCCTACGAGCAGTACTTC.

This clone was found a few times. This sequence joins TRBV2 and TRBJ1-1; D unresolved. Trimming took 4 bases from V and 1 from J, leaving 16 bases between them. This CDR3 is built from 16 residues. The V gene's germline CDR1 is SNHLY and CDR2 FYNNEI. The CDR3 bases are TGTGCCAGCAGTGGAAGTCGAGGTGGGAAGAACACTGAAGCTTTCTTT. This sequence encodes CASSGSRGGKNTEAFF.

The chain combines TRBV6-4 with TRBJ1-2, with 8 bases that match TRBD1. This CDR3 contains 15 residues. In germline, CDR1 is MRHNA, CDR2 SNTAGT. V was clipped by 4 bases and J by 2 bases; unmatched bases: 6. The CDR3 loop reads CASSGMAGGNYGYTF. The CDR3 DNA reads TGTGCCAGCAGTGGGATGGCAGGGGGCAACTATGGCTACACCTTC.

The rearrangement uses TRBV18 and TRBJ1-1; D is uncertain. Trimming stripped 2 bases from V and 0 bases from J, with 7 bases between. Germline V gives CDR1 KGHSH, CDR2 LQKENI. CDR3 length: 14 residues. The CDR3 region is CASSPAGLNTEAFF. The CDR3 DNA reads as TGTGCCAGCTCACCAGCAGGTTTGAACACTGAAGCTTTCTTT.

V usage is TRBV7-8 and J usage is TRBJ2-5; possible D gene TRBD1, 6 bases. The germline CDR1 and CDR2 sequences are SGHVS and FQNEAQ. The CDR3 is 14 amino acids. V was cut by 5 bases and J by 7 bases, with 17 bases left in between. The CDR3 DNA is TGTGCCAGCAGCCCAGTAGGGGGAAGTGGGACCCAGTACTTC. It encodes CASSPVGGSGTQYF.

V and J are TRBV5-1 and TRBJ1-4; 7 nucleotides match TRBD1. The V segment lost 1 base and the J segment 7 bases; nucleotides outside the gene matches: 7. The germline V gene has CDR1 SGHRS and CDR2 YFSETQ. CDR3 size: 15 residues. The CDR3, as DNA: TGCGCCAGCAGCTTGTCCGGGACAGTGGGTGAAAAACTGTTTTTT. Its protein is CASSLSGTVGEKLFF.

The genes are TRBV20-1 and TRBJ1-2; D is perhaps TRBD1 (5 bases). The CDR3 has 11 amino acids. Germline V gene sequence: CDR1 DFQATT, CDR2 SNEGSKA (reference sequence). Trimming removed 5 bases at V and 13 bases at J, with 17 bases between. CDR3 sequence: CSAPGVIVGTF. CDR3 bases: TGCAGTGCTCCGGGGGTGATAGTTGGCACCTTC.

The V gene is TRBV10-1, the J gene TRBJ2-4, with a tentative D call TRBD1 (6 bases). The germline gives CDR1 WNHNN, CDR2 SYGVQD (reference sequence). Trimming pared 3 bases from V and 16 bases from J, leaving 13 bases between. The CDR3 totals 11 residues. In DNA, the CDR3 is TGCGCCAGCAGTGACAGGGGCCGCGTTTACTTC. This translates into CASSDRGRVYF.

The rearrangement joins TRBV3-1 (or the pseudogene TRBV3-2) to TRBJ1-2; no reliable D call. CDR1 and CDR2 (germline): LGHDT, YNNKEL (reference sequence). V was clipped by 0 bases and J by 8 bases, with 10 bases between them. The CDR3 loop spans 13 amino acids. The CDR3 loop is CASSQDRWGGYTF. In DNA, the CDR3 is TGTGCCAGCAGCCAAGATCGGTGGGGAGGCTACACCTTC.

V usage is TRBV27 and J usage is TRBJ1-2, with TRBD1 matching 9 bases. The CDR3 is made up of 15 amino acids. V lost 3 bases and J lost 7; bases outside the gene matches: 9. The germline CDR1 and CDR2 sequences are MNHEY and SMNVEV (reference sequence). The CDR3 region is CASSFPGQGFSGYTF. Here the CDR3 DNA reads TGTGCCAGCAGTTTCCCGGGACAGGGATTCTCTGGCTACACCTTC.

The chain carries TRBV30 and TRBJ1-1, with D possibly being TRBD1 (5 bases). Trimming removed 4 bases from V and 2 bases from J, with 17 bases in between. CDR1 and CDR2 (germline): GTSNPN, SVGIG (reference sequence). The CDR3 has 15 residues. This chain's CDR3 is CAWIPGLLGNTEAFF. The CDR3 nucleotides read TGTGCCTGGATTCCGGGGCTGCTGGGTAACACTGAAGCTTTCTTT.

The chain combines TRBV29-1 with TRBJ2-5, with D possibly TRBD2 on 6 matching bases. V lost 4 bases, J lost 5 bases, and 14 bases lay in between. Germline V lookup: CDR1 SQVTM, CDR2 ANQGSEA. This CDR3 has 13 amino acids. In nucleotides, the CDR3 is TGCAGCGTTGTTTTACTAGCTGGGGAGACCCAGTACTTC. Translation: CSVVLLAGETQYF. Full variable domain (missing parts from reference TRBV29-1 and TRBJ2-5): SAVISQKPSRDICQRGTSLTIQCQVDSQVTMMFWYRQQPGQSLTLIATANQGSEATYESGFVIDKFPISRPNLTFSTLTVSNMSPEDSSIYLCSVVLLAGETQYFGPGTRLLVL.

The chain couples TRBV12-3 or TRBV12-4 to TRBJ1-1; D is uncertain. Trimming left V 6 bases short and J 0 bases short, with 5 bases between. The CDR3 spans 12 residues. The CDR3: CASRELNTEAFF. CDR3 bases: TGTGCCAGCAGGGAGCTGAACACTGAAGCTTTCTTT.

The chain recombines TRBV11-2 with TRBJ1-2, with TRBD1 identical over 11 bases. V gave up 7 bases and J gave up 5 bases; unmatched junction bases: 9. This CDR3 region has 15 residues. Looked up from germline, CDR1 is SGHAT and CDR2 is FQNNGV. DNA for the CDR3: TGTGCCAGCACAAAGGGGGACAGGGGGGAATATGGCTACACCTTC. This sequence encodes CASTKGDRGEYGYTF.

This clone was seen once. V and J are TRBV5-5 and TRBJ1-2; D uncertain. This CDR3 is built from 15 residues. V gave up 0 bases and J gave up 4 bases, with 13 bases separating them. Per the germline V gene, CDR1 is SGHKS and CDR2 is YYEKEE (reference sequence). The CDR3 coding sequence is TGTGCCAGCAGCTTGGAGCCGGGTTTCGGCTATGGCTACACCTTC. Protein sequence: CASSLEPGFGYGYTF. The full variable domain, in which reference TRBV5-5 and TRBJ1-2 provide the parts outside the CDR3, is DAGVTQSPTHLIKTRGQQVTLRCSPISGHKSVSWYQQVLGQGPQFIFQYYEKEERGRGNFPDRFSARQFPNYSSELNVNALLLGDSALYLCASSLEPGFGYGYTFGSGTRLTVV.

The J gene is TRBJ1-2, the V gene TRBV3-1 (or the pseudogene TRBV3-2); 8 nucleotides line up with TRBD1. This CDR3 has 16 amino acids. CDR1 is LGHDT, CDR2 YNNKEL, per germline (reference sequence). V was pared by 4 bases and J by 6 bases, with 13 bases of the junction left unmatched. The CDR3 protein is CASSRSRDRSSHGYTF. In nucleotides, the CDR3 is TGTGCCAGCAGCCGATCAAGGGACAGGTCGAGCCATGGCTACACCTTC.

J is TRBJ2-1 and V is TRBV5-4; D possibly corresponds to TRBD2 (5 bases). The ends were cut back, 2 bases at V and 2 bases at J, with 8 bases in the middle. Germline V gives CDR1 SGHNT, CDR2 YYREEE (reference sequence). The CDR3 contains 14 residues. The CDR3 region is CASSLIGAYNEQFF. In DNA form, the CDR3 reads TGTGCCAGCAGCTTAATCGGGGCCTACAATGAGCAGTTCTTC.

The chain combines TRBV18 with TRBJ2-7; TRBD2 agrees at 9 bases. The trim removed 3 bases at V and 1 base at J, leaving 7 bases unmatched. The CDR3 totals 16 residues. In germline, CDR1 is KGHSH, CDR2 LQKENI. CDR3 loop: CASSPRLADRSYEQYF. The DNA for the CDR3 is TGTGCCAGCTCACCGAGACTAGCGGACCGGTCCTACGAGCAGTACTTC.

The DNA for the CDR3 is TGTGCCAGCAGCTTAGGGGGAGAGCATGAAAAACTGTTTTTT. This gives the protein CASSLGGEHEKLFF. This rearrangement joins TRBV5-4 to TRBJ1-4; maybe TRBD1 (6 bases). CDR3 length: 14 residues. CDR1 and CDR2 from the germline V gene are SGHNT and YYREEE (reference sequence). Trimming removed 2 bases at V and 6 bases at J, with 11 bases between.